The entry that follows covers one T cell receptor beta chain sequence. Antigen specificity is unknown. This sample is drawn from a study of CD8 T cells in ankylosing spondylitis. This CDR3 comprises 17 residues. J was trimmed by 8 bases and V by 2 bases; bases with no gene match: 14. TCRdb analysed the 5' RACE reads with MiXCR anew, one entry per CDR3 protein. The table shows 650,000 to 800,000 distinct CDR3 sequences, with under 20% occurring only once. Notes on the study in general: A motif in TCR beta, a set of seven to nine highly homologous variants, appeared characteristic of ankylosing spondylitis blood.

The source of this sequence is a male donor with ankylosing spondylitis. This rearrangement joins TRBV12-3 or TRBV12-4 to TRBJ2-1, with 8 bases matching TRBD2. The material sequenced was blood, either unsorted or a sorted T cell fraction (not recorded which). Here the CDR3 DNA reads TGTGCCAGCAGTTTACACCTCACGGGAGGGCCCCGGGATGAGCAGTTCTTC. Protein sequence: CASSLHLTGGPRDEQFF.